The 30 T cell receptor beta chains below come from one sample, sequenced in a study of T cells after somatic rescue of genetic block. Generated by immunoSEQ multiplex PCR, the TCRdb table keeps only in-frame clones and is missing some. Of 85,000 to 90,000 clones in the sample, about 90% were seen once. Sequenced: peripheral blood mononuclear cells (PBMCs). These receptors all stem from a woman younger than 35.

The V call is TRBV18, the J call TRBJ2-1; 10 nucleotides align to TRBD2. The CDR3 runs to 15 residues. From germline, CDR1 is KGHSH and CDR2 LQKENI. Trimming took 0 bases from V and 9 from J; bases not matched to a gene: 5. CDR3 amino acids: CASSPPSSGRSEQFF. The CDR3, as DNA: TGTGCCAGCTCACCACCCTCTAGCGGGAGATCTGAGCAGTTCTTC.

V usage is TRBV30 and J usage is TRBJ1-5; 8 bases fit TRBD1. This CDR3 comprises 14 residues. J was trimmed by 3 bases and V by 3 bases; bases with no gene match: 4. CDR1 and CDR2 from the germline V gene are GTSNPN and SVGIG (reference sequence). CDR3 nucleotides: TGTGCCTGGAGGGGCAGGGGGCCCAATCAGCCCCAGCATTTT. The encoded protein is CAWRGRGPNQPQHF.

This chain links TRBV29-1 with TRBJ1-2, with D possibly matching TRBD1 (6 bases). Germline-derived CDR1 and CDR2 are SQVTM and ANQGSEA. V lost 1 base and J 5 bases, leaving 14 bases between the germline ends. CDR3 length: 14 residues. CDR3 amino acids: CSVEATGDPYGYTF. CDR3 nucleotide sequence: TGCAGCGTTGAAGCGACAGGAGACCCGTATGGCTACACCTTC.

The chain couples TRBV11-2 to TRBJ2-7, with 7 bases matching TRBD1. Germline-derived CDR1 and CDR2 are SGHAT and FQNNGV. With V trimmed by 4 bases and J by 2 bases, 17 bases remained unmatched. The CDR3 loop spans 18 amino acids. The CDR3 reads CASSSYRGPSGTTYEQYF. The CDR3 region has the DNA TGTGCCAGCAGCTCTTACAGGGGCCCAAGCGGAACGACCTACGAGCAGTACTTC.

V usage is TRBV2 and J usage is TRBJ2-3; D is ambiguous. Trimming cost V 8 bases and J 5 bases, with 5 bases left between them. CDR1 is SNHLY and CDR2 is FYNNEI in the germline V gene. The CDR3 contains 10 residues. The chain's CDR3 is CASVRDTQYF. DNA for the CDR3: TGTGCCAGCGTAAGAGATACGCAGTATTTT. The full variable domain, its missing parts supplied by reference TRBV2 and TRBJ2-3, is EPEVTQTPSHQVTQMGQEVILRCVPISNHLYFYWYRQILGQKVEFLVSFYNNEISEKSEIFDDQFSVERPDGSNFTLKIRSTKLEDSAMYFCASVRDTQYFGPGTRLTVL.

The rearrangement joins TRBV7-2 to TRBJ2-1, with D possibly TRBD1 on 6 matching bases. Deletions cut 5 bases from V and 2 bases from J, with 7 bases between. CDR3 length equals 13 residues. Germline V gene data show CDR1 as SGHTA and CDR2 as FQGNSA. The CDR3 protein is CASSRDTYNEQFF. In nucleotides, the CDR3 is TGTGCCAGCAGCCGGGACACCTACAATGAGCAGTTCTTC.

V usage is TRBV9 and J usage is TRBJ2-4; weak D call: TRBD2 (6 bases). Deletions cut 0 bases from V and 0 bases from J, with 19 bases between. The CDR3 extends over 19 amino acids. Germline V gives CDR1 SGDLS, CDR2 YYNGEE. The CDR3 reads CASSVAPGDWELAKNIQYF. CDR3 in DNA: TGTGCCAGCAGCGTAGCTCCGGGGGATTGGGAACTAGCCAAAAACATTCAGTACTTC.

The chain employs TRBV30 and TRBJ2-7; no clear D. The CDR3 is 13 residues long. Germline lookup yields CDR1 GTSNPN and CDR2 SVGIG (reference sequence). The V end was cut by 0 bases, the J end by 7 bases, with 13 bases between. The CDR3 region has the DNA TGTGCCTGGAGTGTTGGAAGGACGGCTGAGCAGTACTTC. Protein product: CAWSVGRTAEQYF.

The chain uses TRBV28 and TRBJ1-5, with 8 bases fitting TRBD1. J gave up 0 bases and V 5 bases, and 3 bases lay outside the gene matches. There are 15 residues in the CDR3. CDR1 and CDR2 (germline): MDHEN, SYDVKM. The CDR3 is CASSPTGDSNQPQHF. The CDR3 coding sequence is TGTGCCAGCAGTCCGACAGGGGATAGCAATCAGCCCCAGCATTTT.

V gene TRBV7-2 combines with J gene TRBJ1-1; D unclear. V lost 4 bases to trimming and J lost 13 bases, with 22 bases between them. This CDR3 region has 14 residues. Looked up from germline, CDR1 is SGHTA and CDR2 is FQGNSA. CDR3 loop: CASSYLPPPRGVFF. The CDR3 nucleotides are TGTGCCAGCAGCTACCTACCCCCACCCCGCGGAGTTTTCTTT.

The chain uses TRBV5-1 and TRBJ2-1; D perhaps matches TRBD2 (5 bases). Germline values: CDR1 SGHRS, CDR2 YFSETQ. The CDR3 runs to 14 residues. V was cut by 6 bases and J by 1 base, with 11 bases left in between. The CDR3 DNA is TGCGCCAGCACTAGAAGCGGTTCCTACAATGAGCAGTTCTTC. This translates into CASTRSGSYNEQFF.

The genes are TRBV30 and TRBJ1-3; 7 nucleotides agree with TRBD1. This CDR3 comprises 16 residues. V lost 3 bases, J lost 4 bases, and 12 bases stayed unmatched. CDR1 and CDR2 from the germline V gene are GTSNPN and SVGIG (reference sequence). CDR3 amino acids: CAWSVGGAGRGNTIYF. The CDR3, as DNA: TGTGCCTGGAGCGTAGGGGGCGCGGGACGAGGAAACACCATATATTTT. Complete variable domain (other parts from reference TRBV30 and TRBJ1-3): SQTIHQWPATLVQPVGSPLSLECTVEGTSNPNLYWYRQAAGRGLQLLFYSVGIGQISSEVPQNLSASRPQDRQFILSSKKLLLSDSGFYLCAWSVGGAGRGNTIYFGEGSWLTVV.

Written as DNA, the CDR3 is TGTGCCAGCAGTTTACTGCTGGGGAACACTGAAGCTTTCTTT. Translation: CASSLLLGNTEAFF. V gene TRBV28 combines with J gene TRBJ1-1; D is unresolved. The CDR3 contains 14 residues. V was clipped by 2 bases and J by 1 base, with 8 bases between them. The germline V gene has CDR1 MDHEN and CDR2 SYDVKM.

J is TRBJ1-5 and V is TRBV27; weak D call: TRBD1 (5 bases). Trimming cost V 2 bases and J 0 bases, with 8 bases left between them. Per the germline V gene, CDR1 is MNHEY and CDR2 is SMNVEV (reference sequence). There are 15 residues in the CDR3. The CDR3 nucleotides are TGTGCCAGCAGTTTAACGGGGGATAGCAATCAGCCCCAGCATTTT. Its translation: CASSLTGDSNQPQHF.

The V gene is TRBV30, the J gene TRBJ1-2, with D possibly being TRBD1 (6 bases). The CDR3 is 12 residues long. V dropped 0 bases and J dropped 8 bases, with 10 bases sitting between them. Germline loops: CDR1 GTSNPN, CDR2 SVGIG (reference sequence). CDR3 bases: TGTGCCTGGAGTGTATCCGGGGGCGGCTACACCTTC. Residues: CAWSVSGGGYTF.

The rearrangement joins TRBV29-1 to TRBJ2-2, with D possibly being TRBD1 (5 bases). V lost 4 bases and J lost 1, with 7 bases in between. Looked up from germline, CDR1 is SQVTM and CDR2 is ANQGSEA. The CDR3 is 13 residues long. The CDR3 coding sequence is TGCAGCGTTGCAGGACAGAACACCGGGGAGCTGTTTTTT. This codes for CSVAGQNTGELFF.

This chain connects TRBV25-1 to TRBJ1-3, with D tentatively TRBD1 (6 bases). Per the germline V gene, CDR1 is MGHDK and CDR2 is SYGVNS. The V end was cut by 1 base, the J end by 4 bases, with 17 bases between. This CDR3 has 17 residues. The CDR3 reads CASSELGGGAKGNTIYF. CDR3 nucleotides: TGTGCCAGCAGTGAATTGGGTGGGGGGGCGAAAGGAAACACCATATATTTT. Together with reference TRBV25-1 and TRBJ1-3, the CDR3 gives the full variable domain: EADIYQTPRYLVIGTGKKITLECSQTMGHDKMYWYQQDPGMELHLIHYSYGVNSTEKGDLSSESTVSRIRTEHFPLTLESARPSHTSQYLCASSELGGGAKGNTIYFGEGSWLTVV.

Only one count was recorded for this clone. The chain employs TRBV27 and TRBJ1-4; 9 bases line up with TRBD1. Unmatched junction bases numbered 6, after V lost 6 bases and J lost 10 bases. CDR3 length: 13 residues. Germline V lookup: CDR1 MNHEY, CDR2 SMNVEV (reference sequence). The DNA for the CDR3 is TGTGCCAGCAGACGGGACAGGGCGGGAAAACTGTTTTTT. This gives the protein CASRRDRAGKLFF. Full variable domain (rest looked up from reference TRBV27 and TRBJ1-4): EAQVTQNPRYLITVTGKKLTVTCSQNMNHEYMSWYRQDPGLGLRQIYYSMNVEVTDKGDVPEGYKVSRKEKRNFPLILESPSPNQTSLYFCASRRDRAGKLFFGSGTQLSVL.

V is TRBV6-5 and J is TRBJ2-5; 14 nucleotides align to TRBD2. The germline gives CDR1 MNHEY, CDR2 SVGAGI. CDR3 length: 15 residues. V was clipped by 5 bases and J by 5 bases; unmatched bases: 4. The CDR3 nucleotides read TGTGCCAGCAGTATGGGACTAGCGGGAGTGGAGACCCAGTACTTC. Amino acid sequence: CASSMGLAGVETQYF.

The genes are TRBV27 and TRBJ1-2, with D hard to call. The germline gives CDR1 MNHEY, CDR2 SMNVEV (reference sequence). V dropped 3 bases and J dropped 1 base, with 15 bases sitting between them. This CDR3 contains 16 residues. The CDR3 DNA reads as TGTGCCAGCAGTTTGTCTCCGGAGAGAAATAACTATGGCTACACCTTC. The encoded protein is CASSLSPERNNYGYTF.

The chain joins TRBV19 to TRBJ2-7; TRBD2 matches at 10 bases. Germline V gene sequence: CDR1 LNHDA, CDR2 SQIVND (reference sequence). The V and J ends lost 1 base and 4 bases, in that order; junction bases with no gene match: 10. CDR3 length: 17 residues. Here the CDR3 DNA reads TGTGCCAGTAGTATAGGGGTAGCGGGAGGCTCGGGATACGAGCAGTACTTC. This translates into CASSIGVAGGSGYEQYF. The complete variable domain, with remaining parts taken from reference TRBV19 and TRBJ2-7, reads DGGITQSPKYLFRKEGQNVTLSCEQNLNHDAMYWYRQDPGQGLRLIYYSQIVNDFQKGDIAEGYSVSREKKESFPLTVTSAQKNPTAFYLCASSIGVAGGSGYEQYFGPGTRLTVT.

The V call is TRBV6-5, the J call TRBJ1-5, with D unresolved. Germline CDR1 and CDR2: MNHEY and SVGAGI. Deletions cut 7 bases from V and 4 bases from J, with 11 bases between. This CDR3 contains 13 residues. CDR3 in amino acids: CASTNGKNQPQHF. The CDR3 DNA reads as TGTGCCAGCACAAACGGAAAAAATCAGCCCCAGCATTTT.

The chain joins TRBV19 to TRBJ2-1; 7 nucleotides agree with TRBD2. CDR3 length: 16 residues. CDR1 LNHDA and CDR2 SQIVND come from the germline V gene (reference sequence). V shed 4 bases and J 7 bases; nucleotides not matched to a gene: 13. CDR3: CASSTLSGTGTNEQFF. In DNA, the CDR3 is TGTGCCAGTAGTACCCTGAGCGGGACGGGGACGAATGAGCAGTTCTTC.

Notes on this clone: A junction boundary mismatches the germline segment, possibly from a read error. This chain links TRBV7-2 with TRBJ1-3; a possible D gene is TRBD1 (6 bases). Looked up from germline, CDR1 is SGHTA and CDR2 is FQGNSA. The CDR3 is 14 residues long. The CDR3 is CASSLGGAGNTIYF. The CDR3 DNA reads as TGTGCCAGCAGCTTGGGGGGGGCTGGGAACACCATATATTTT.

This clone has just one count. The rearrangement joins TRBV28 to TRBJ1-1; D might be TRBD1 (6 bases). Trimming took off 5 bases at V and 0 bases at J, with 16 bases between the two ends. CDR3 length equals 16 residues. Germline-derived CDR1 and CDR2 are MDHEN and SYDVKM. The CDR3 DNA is TGTGCCAGCAGTACACAGACAGGCTACATGAACACTGAAGCTTTCTTT. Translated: CASSTQTGYMNTEAFF.

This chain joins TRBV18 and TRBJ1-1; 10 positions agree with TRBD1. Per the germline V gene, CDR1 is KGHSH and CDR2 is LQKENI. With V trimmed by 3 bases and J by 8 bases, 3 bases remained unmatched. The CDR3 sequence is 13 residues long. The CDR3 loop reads CASSPRGQGEAFF. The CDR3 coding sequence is TGTGCCAGCTCACCCCGGGGACAGGGGGAAGCTTTCTTT.

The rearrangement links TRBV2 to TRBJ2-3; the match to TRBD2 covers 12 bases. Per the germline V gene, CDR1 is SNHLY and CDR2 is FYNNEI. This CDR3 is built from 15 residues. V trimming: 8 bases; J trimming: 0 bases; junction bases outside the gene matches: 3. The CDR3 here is CASGLAGGSTDTQYF. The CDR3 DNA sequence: TGTGCCAGCGGGCTAGCGGGGGGGAGCACAGATACGCAGTATTTT.

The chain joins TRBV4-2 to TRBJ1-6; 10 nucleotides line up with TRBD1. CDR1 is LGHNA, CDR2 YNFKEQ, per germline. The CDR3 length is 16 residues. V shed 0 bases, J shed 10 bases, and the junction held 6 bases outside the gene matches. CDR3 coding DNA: TGTGCCAGCAGCCAAGAGGGACAGGGGCTTATGTCACCCCTCCACTTT. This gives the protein CASSQEGQGLMSPLHF.

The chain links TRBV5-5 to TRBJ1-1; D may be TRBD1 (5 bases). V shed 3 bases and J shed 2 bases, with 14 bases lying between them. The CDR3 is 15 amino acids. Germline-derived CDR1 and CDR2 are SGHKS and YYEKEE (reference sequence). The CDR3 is CASSYQGLGNTEAFF. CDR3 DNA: TGTGCCAGCAGCTATCAGGGCCTAGGCAACACTGAAGCTTTCTTT.

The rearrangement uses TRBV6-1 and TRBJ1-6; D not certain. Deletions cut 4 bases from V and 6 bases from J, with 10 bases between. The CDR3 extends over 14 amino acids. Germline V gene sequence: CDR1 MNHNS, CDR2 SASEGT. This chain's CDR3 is CASSGRSFNSPLHF. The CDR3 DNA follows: TGTGCCAGCAGTGGACGGAGTTTTAATTCACCCCTCCACTTT.